Below, 9 T cell receptor beta chains from the same sample are listed, as sequenced in a study of response to subunit inactivated influenza vaccine. One entry per CDR3 protein, called by TCRdb with MiXCR from the RT-PCR reads. The sample consists of roughly 500,000 distinct CDR3 sequences, roughly 25% of them appearing once. The sample was also linked to a second study, of T cells expressing NK-cell markers. Per that study: Synthesis of TCR beta cDNA relied on 5'RACE template switching carrying UMIs.

The source was CD4+ T cells sorted from PBMCs, collected approximately 12 days after vaccination. Every receptor here comes from a man between 45 and 60 years old who received an inactivated influenza vaccine.

In this sample, this clonotype turned up a few times. The chain combines TRBV5-1 with TRBJ2-6; the D is unclear. V lost 2 bases and J lost 4, with 7 bases in between. CDR3 length: 14 amino acids. CDR1 SGHRS and CDR2 YFSETQ come from the germline V gene. CDR3 sequence reads: CASSLPLGANVLTF. The CDR3 bases are TGCGCCAGCAGCTTACCACTCGGGGCCAACGTCCTGACTTTC.

J is TRBJ2-7 and V is TRBV5-5; D is undetermined. The CDR3 is made up of 17 amino acids. Germline CDR1 is SGHKS and CDR2 is YYEKEE (reference sequence). V dropped 0 bases and J dropped 0 bases, with 16 bases sitting between them. The CDR3 DNA reads as TGTGCCAGCAGCTTGGGGTCCATGCGGTTTAGCTCCTACGAGCAGTACTTC. Amino acid sequence: CASSLGSMRFSSYEQYF. The whole variable domain, remainder taken from reference TRBV5-5 and TRBJ2-7, is DAGVTQSPTHLIKTRGQQVTLRCSPISGHKSVSWYQQVLGQGPQFIFQYYEKEERGRGNFPDRFSARQFPNYSSELNVNALLLGDSALYLCASSLGSMRFSSYEQYFGPGTRLTVT.

The sample holds many counts of this clonotype. V gene TRBV5-5 combines with J gene TRBJ1-6; TRBD1 might be the D (5 bases). The CDR3 has 15 residues. CDR1 is SGHKS, CDR2 YYEKEE, per germline (reference sequence). The ends were cut back, 2 bases at V and 5 bases at J, with 11 bases in the middle. The CDR3 DNA is TGTGCCAGCAGCTTCTCAGGGTATAATAATTCACCCCTCCACTTT. This sequence encodes CASSFSGYNNSPLHF.

This clonotype was seen at least ten times. In nucleotides, the CDR3 is TGTGCCAGCAGCCATTCTCAACGAGGGGTACAAGAGACCCAGTACTTC. Amino acids: CASSHSQRGVQETQYF. The chain uses TRBV3-1 and TRBJ2-5, with D perhaps being TRBD1 or TRBD2 (5 bases each). Germline loops: CDR1 LGHDT, CDR2 YNNKEL (reference sequence). The CDR3 spans 16 residues. V lost 3 bases and J lost 2, with 16 bases in between.

The J gene is TRBJ2-5, the V gene TRBV4-2, with D perhaps matching TRBD2 (6 bases). The CDR3 consists of 15 residues. Looked up from germline, CDR1 is LGHNA and CDR2 is YNFKEQ. Between the trimmed V and J ends, which lost 0 bases and 4 bases, there was a span of 12 bases. The CDR3 DNA reads TGTGCCAGCAGCCAAGATAGGAGGGGACGAGAGACCCAGTACTTC. Translated: CASSQDRRGRETQYF.

This clonotype showed up just a few times. The chain couples TRBV7-2 to TRBJ1-6; no firm D call. This CDR3 has 15 amino acids. Germline V gives CDR1 SGHTA, CDR2 FQGNSA. V was pared by 1 base and J by 4 bases, with 8 bases between. CDR3 nucleotides: TGTGCCAGCAGCTTAGGCGGAATTTATAATTCACCCCTCCACTTT. Translated, it gives CASSLGGIYNSPLHF.

The gene calls are TRBV27 and TRBJ2-7; 14 bases agree with TRBD2. The CDR3 loop spans 16 amino acids. Trimming removed 8 bases from V and 4 bases from J; junction bases left unmatched: 10. Germline V gives CDR1 MNHEY, CDR2 SMNVEV (reference sequence). CDR3 bases: TGTGCCAGCGGACCGGGACTAGCGGGAGTCGTTTACGAGCAGTACTTC. Protein sequence: CASGPGLAGVVYEQYF.

This clonotype was seen just once. The chain joins TRBV2 to TRBJ2-2; 10 nucleotides align to TRBD2. From germline, CDR1 is SNHLY and CDR2 FYNNEI. The CDR3 contains 15 residues. After removal of 5 bases from V and 9 bases from J, the junction contained 9 bases not matched to a gene. CDR3 sequence: CASSIAGGARRELFF. The CDR3 bases are TGTGCCAGCAGTATAGCGGGGGGAGCCCGCAGGGAGCTGTTTTTT.

The chain uses TRBV4-1 and TRBJ1-2, with D unclear. This CDR3 spans 15 amino acids. Germline V gives CDR1 MGHRA, CDR2 YSYEKL. V was trimmed by 0 bases and J by 0 bases, leaving 8 bases between them. CDR3 DNA sequence: TGCGCCAGCAGCCAAGAAGTTCGGACTAACTATGGCTACACCTTC. It translates to CASSQEVRTNYGYTF.